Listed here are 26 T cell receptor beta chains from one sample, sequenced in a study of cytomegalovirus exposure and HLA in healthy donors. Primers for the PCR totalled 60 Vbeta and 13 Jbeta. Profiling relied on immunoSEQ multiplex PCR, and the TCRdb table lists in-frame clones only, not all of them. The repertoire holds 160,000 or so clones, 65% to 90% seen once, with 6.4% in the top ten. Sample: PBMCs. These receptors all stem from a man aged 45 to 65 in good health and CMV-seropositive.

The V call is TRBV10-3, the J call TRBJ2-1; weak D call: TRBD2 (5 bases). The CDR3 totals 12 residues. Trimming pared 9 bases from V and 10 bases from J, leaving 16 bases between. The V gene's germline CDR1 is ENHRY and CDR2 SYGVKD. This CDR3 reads CAIWTANSEQFF. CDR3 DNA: TGTGCCATTTGGACTGCCAATTCAGAGCAGTTCTTC.

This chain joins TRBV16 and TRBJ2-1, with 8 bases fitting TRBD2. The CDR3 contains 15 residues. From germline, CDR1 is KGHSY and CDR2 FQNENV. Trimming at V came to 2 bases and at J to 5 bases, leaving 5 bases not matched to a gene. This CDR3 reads CASSQKTSGHNEQFF. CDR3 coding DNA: TGTGCCAGCAGCCAAAAAACTAGCGGCCACAATGAGCAGTTCTTC.

The chain's CDR3 is CASSLESGSGAYEQYV. In DNA, the CDR3 is TGTGCCAGCAGCTTAGAATCCGGTTCGGGAGCCTACGAGCAGTACGTC. The chain combines TRBV7-9 with TRBJ2-7; weak D call: TRBD2 (6 bases). The CDR3 is made up of 16 amino acids. With 1 base removed from V and 2 bases from J, the gap between germline ends came to 15 bases. Germline V gene sequence: CDR1 SEHNR, CDR2 FQNEAQ (reference sequence).

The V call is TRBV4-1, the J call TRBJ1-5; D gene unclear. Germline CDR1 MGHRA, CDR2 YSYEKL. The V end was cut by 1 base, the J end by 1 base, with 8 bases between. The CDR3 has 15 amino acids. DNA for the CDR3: TGCGCCAGCAGCCAAGGCGGTGGGAGCAATCAGCCCCAGCATTTT. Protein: CASSQGGGSNQPQHF.

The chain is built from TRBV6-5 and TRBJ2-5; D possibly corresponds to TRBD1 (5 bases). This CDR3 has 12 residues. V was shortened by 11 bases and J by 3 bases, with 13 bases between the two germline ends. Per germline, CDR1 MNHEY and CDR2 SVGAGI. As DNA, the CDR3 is TGTGCCCCCTCTAAGGACAAAGAGACCCAGTACTTC. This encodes CAPSKDKETQYF.

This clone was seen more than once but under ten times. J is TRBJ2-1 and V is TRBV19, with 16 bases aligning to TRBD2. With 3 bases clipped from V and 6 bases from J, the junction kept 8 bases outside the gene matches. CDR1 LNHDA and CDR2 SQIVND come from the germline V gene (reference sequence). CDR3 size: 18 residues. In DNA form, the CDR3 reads TGTGCCAGTAGTATGAACCTTGGGACTAGCGGGAGGGGCAATGAGCAGTTCTTC. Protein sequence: CASSMNLGTSGRGNEQFF.

The chain's CDR3 is CASSLDISSYEQYF. Here the CDR3 DNA reads TGTGCCAGCAGTTTAGACATCTCGTCCTACGAGCAGTACTTC. The chain links TRBV5-4 to TRBJ2-7; D unclear. The CDR3 is 14 residues long. Germline V gene data show CDR1 as SGHNT and CDR2 as YYREEE (reference sequence). V lost 5 bases and J lost 1, with 13 bases in between.

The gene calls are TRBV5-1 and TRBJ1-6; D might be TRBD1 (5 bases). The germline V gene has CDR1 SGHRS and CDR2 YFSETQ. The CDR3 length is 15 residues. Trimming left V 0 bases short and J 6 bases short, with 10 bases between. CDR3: CASSLDGDSNSPLHF. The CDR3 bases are TGCGCCAGCAGCTTGGATGGGGACTCTAATTCACCCCTCCACTTT.

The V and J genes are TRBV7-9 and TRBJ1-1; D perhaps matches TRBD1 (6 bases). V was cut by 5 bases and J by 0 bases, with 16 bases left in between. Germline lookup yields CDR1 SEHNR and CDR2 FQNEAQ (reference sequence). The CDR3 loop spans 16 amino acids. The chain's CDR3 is CASSDSLGALNTEAFF. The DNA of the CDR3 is TGTGCCAGCAGCGACTCGTTGGGGGCGTTGAACACTGAAGCTTTCTTT. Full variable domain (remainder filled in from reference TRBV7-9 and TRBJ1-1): DTGVSQNPRHKITKRGQNVTFRCDPISEHNRLYWYRQTLGQGPEFLTYFQNEAQLEKSRLLSDRFSAERPKGSFSTLEIQRTEQGDSAMYLCASSDSLGALNTEAFFGQGTRLTVV.

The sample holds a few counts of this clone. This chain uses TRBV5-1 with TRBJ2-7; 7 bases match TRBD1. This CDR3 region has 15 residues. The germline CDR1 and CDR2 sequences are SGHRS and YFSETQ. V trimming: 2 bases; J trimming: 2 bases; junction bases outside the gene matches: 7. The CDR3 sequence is CASSLEGAAAYEQYF. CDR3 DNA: TGCGCCAGCAGCTTAGAGGGGGCGGCCGCCTACGAGCAGTACTTC.

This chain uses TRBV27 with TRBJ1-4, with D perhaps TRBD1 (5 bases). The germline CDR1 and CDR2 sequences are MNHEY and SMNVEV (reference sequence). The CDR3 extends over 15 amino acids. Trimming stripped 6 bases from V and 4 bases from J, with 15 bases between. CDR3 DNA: TGTGCCAGCAGAAGACGGGGGGGGATTAATGAAAAACTGTTTTTT. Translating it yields CASRRRGGINEKLFF.

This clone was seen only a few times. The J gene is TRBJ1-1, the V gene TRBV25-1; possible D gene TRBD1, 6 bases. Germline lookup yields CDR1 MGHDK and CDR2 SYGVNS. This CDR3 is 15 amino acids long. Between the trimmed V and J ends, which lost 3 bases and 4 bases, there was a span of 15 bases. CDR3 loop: CASSDPTGPGTEAFF. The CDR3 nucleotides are TGTGCCAGCAGTGATCCTACAGGGCCAGGCACTGAAGCTTTCTTT.

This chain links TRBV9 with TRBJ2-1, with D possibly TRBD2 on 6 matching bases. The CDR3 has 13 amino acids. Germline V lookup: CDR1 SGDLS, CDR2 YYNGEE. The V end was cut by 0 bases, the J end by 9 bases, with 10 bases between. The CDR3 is CASSVAVEGEQFF. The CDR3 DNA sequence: TGTGCCAGCAGCGTAGCGGTGGAGGGTGAGCAGTTCTTC.

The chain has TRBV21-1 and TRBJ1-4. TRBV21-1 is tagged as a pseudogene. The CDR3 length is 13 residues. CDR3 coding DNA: TGTGCCAGCAGCAAATGGGGGAGGGAAAAACTGTTTTTT. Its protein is CASSKWGREKLFF.

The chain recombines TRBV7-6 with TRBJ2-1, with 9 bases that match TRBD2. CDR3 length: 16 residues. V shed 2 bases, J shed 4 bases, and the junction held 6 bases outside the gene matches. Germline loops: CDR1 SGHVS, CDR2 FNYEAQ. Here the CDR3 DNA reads TGTGCCAGCAGCTTAAGGGGACTAGCAGCTTACAATGAGCAGTTCTTC. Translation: CASSLRGLAAYNEQFF. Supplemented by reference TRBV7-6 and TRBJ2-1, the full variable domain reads GAGVSQSPRYKVTKRGQDVALRCDPISGHVSLYWYRQALGQGPEFLTYFNYEAQQDKSGLPNDRFSAERPEGSISTLTIQRTEQRDSAMYRCASSLRGLAAYNEQFFGPGTRLTVL.

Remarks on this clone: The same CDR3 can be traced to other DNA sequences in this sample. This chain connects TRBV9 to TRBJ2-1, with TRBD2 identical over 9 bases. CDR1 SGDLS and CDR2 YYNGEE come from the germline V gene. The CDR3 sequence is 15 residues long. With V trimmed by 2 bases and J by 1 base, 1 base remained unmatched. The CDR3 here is CASSVSGSSYNEQFF. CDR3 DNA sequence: TGTGCCAGCAGCGTTAGCGGGAGTTCCTACAATGAGCAGTTCTTC. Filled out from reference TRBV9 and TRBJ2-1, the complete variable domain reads DSGVTQTPKHLITATGQRVTLRCSPRSGDLSVYWYQQSLDQGLQFLIQYYNGEERAKGNILERFSAQQFPDLHSELNLSSLELGDSALYFCASSVSGSSYNEQFFGPGTRLTVL.

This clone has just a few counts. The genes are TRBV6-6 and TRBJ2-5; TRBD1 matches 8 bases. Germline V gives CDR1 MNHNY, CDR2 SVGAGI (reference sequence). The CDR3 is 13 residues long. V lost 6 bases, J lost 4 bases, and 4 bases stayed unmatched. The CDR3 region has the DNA TGTGCCAGCAGCCCTACAGGGGGAGAGACCCAGTACTTC. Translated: CASSPTGGETQYF.

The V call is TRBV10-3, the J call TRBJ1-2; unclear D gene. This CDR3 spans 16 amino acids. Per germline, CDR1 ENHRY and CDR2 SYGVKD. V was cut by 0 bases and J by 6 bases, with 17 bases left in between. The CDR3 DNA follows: TGTGCCATCAGTGAGTCCCCCCCACAAGATGGTGATGGCTACACCTTC. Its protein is CAISESPPQDGDGYTF.

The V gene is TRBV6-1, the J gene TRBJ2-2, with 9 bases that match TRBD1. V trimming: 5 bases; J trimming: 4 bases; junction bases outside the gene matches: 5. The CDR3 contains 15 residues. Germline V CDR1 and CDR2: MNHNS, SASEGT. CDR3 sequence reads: CASSPDRGVTGELFF. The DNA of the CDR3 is TGTGCCAGCAGTCCGGACAGGGGTGTCACCGGGGAGCTGTTTTTT.

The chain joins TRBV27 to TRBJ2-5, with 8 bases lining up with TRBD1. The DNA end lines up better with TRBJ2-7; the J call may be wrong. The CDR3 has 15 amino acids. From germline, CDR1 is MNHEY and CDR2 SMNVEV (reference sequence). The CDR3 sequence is CASSADRGDFYEQYF. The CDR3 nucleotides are TGTGCCAGCAGTGCAGACAGGGGCGATTTCTACGAGCAGTACTTC.

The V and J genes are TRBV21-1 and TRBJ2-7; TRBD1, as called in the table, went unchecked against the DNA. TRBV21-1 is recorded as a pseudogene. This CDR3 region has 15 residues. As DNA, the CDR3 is TGTGCCAGCAGCCCTCGGGACAGGGGGCTCTACGAGCAGTACGTC. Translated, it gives CASSPRDRGLYEQYV.

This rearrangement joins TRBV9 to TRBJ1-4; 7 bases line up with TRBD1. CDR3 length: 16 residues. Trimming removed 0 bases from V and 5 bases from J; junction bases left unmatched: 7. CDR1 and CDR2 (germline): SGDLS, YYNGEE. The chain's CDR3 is CASSVATGQLNEKLFF. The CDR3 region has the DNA TGTGCCAGCAGCGTAGCTACGGGACAGCTAAATGAAAAACTGTTTTTT.

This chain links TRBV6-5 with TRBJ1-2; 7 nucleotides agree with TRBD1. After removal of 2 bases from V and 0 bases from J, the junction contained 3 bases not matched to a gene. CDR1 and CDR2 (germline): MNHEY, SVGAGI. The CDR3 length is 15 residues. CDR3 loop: CASSYGGGANYGYTF. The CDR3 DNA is TGTGCCAGCAGTTACGGAGGGGGCGCTAACTATGGCTACACCTTC.

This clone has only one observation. CDR3 protein: CASSGGGEKLFF. The CDR3 bases are TGTGCCAGCAGTGGGGGGGGTGAAAAACTGTTTTTT. The gene calls are TRBV27 and TRBJ1-4; maybe TRBD1 (5 bases). Per germline, CDR1 MNHEY and CDR2 SMNVEV (reference sequence). This CDR3 spans 12 amino acids. V was clipped by 5 bases and J by 7 bases, with 8 bases between them.

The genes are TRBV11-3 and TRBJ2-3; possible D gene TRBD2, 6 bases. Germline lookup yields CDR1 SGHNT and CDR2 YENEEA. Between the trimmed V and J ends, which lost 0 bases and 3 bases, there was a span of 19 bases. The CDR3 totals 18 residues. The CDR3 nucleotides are TGTGCCAGCAGCTTAGATTTTGGAGGGGCCACTTCGACAGATACGCAGTATTTT. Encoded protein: CASSLDFGGATSTDTQYF.

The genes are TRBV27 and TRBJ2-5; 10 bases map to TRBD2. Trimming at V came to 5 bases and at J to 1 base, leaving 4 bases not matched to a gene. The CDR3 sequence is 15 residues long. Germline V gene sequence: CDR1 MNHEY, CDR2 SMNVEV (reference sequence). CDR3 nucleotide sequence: TGTGCCAGCAGTATACGGACTAGCGGCCAAGAGACCCAGTACTTC. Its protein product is CASSIRTSGQETQYF.